This T cell receptor beta chain was sequenced during a study of blood T cells in healthy people across ages. Study-level findings and limits: TCR beta diversity correlated strongly with naive T cell percentage.

PBMCs, at least 7 million per sample, were isolated. As concerns this clonotype: What it binds is not known. Possible read error: a much larger clone is one base away.

A second PCR, run for about 6 to 11 cycles, used a sample-barcoded 5' primer plus a J-beta primer mix. One entry per CDR3 protein, called by TCRdb with MiXCR from the 5' RACE reads. This table holds about 580,000 distinct CDR3 sequences, roughly 48% found once. Sequencing was performed on blood. The TCR was taken from a man aged 80 or over in good health.

CDR3 amino acids: CASSRQGPQGPDTQYF. In DNA, the CDR3 is TGTGCCAGCAGTAGGCAGGGGCCCCAGGGGCCAGATACGCAGTATTTT. The gene calls are TRBV6-5 and TRBJ2-3, with TRBD1 as a possible D gene (6 bases). Germline values: CDR1 MNHEY, CDR2 SVGAGI. V lost 5 bases to trimming and J lost 4 bases, with 19 bases between them. This CDR3 comprises 16 residues.